This T cell receptor beta chain came from a study of blood T cell repertoires in COVID-19. Some clones are missing from TCRdb's copy, which holds only in-frame ones; the method was immunoSEQ multiplex PCR. Of over 150,000 clones in the sample, about 88% are singletons; the top ten hold about 9.4%. The CDR3 has 13 residues. Germline loops: CDR1 MDHEN, CDR2 SYDVKM. The V end was cut by 8 bases, the J end by 0 bases, with 10 bases between. Sequenced sample: PBMCs or T cells enriched from blood (not recorded which). The source of this sequence is a woman between 18 and 30 years old who had recovered from COVID-19. This chain links TRBV28 with TRBJ1-2, with D unclear. DNA of the CDR3: TGTGCCAGCTCCGGGGTAACTAACTATGGCTACACCTTC. Protein: CASSGVTNYGYTF.